A selection of T cell receptor beta chains follows, all from one sample in a study of T cell responses to AZD1222 COVID-19 vaccine. Sequenced by immunoSEQ multiplex PCR; TCRdb stores in-frame clones only, minus some. The profile shows some 130,000 clones, roughly 89% of them singletons. The material was peripheral blood, obtained on day 0 of AZD1222 vaccination. These TCRs come from an adult in good health. CDR3s include the opening cysteine and the closing phenylalanine or tryptophan. The size entry is marked missing in some rows and otherwise reads once, few, many or a size class.

j_call: TRBJ2-3
v_call: TRBV6-4
clone_size: .
cdr3_aa: CASSDYTDTQYF

j_call: TRBJ1-3
v_call: TRBV10-1
clone_size: .
cdr3_aa: CASSVRGFGNTIYF

j_call: TRBJ2-3
v_call: TRBV5-6
clone_size: .
cdr3_aa: CASSLVAGVSTDTQYF

j_call: TRBJ2-7
v_call: TRBV29-1
clone_size: .
cdr3_aa: CSVAPQGLSYEQYF

j_call: TRBJ2-3
v_call: TRBV6-5
clone_size: once
cdr3_aa: CASSETGRTDTQYF

j_call: TRBJ1-1
v_call: TRBV13
clone_size: .
cdr3_aa: CASSLERGNMNTEAFF

j_call: TRBJ2-2
v_call: TRBV5-1
clone_size: few
cdr3_aa: CASSLEWRPRGKRGAGELFF

j_call: TRBJ2-1
v_call: TRBV11-2
clone_size: .
cdr3_aa: CASSLAGTGGLYNEQFF

j_call: TRBJ2-7
v_call: TRBV5-1
clone_size: .
cdr3_aa: CASSYPQGLNEQYF

j_call: TRBJ2-2
v_call: TRBV6-5
clone_size: .
cdr3_aa: CASSVTGGTGELFF

j_call: TRBJ1-2
v_call: TRBV6-5
clone_size: .
cdr3_aa: CASIKGFDYGYTF

j_call: TRBJ1-2
v_call: TRBV2
clone_size: .
cdr3_aa: CASSNRREDGYTF

j_call: TRBJ1-2
v_call: TRBV7-9
clone_size: .
cdr3_aa: CASSLANGYTF

j_call: TRBJ1-4
v_call: TRBV3-1/TRBV3-2
clone_size: .
cdr3_aa: CASSPRTGGKKLFF

j_call: TRBJ1-1
v_call: TRBV6-5
clone_size: once
cdr3_aa: CASRTGEMNTEAFF

j_call: TRBJ1-3
v_call: TRBV5-4
clone_size: once
cdr3_aa: CATLSFKDGDTIYF

j_call: TRBJ1-5
v_call: TRBV30
clone_size: .
cdr3_aa: CAWSVQGVQPQHF

j_call: TRBJ1-1
v_call: TRBV5-1
clone_size: .
cdr3_aa: CASSSKMGGAGENTEAFF

j_call: TRBJ1-2
v_call: TRBV19
clone_size: .
cdr3_aa: CASTGEWGYTF

j_call: TRBJ2-3
v_call: TRBV3-1/TRBV3-2
clone_size: .
cdr3_aa: CASSQDHSYQSSTDTQYF

j_call: TRBJ1-2
v_call: TRBV5-5
clone_size: .
cdr3_aa: CASSLDSEENGYTF

j_call: TRBJ1-2
v_call: TRBV7-2
clone_size: .
cdr3_aa: CASSLGGEGYGYTF

j_call: TRBJ1-2
v_call: TRBV28
clone_size: .
cdr3_aa: CASWDRDRHNYGYTF

j_call: TRBJ1-4
v_call: TRBV30
clone_size: .
cdr3_aa: CAWSSRWNNEKLFF

j_call: TRBJ1-2
v_call: TRBV4-1
clone_size: .
cdr3_aa: CASSQGEVNYGYTF

j_call: TRBJ1-2
v_call: TRBV6-1
clone_size: .
cdr3_aa: CASSEQGANYGYTF

j_call: TRBJ1-1
v_call: TRBV9
clone_size: .
cdr3_aa: CASSVSGRGTEAFF

j_call: TRBJ1-2
v_call: TRBV5-8
clone_size: .
cdr3_aa: CASSFRAGYGYTF

j_call: TRBJ2-7
v_call: TRBV5-6
clone_size: .
cdr3_aa: CASSYQGSSYEQYF

j_call: TRBJ1-5
v_call: TRBV11-2
clone_size: .
cdr3_aa: CASSLTTGINQPQHF

j_call: TRBJ1-1
v_call: TRBV5-1
clone_size: .
cdr3_aa: CASSLQENTEAFF

j_call: TRBJ1-6
v_call: TRBV3-1/TRBV3-2
clone_size: .
cdr3_aa: CASKGALNSPLHF

j_call: TRBJ2-3
v_call: TRBV27
clone_size: once
cdr3_aa: CASSPTRSAGRTDTQYF

j_call: TRBJ1-2
v_call: TRBV3-1/TRBV3-2
clone_size: .
cdr3_aa: CASSLGTANYGYTF

j_call: TRBJ2-6
v_call: TRBV4-2
clone_size: .
cdr3_aa: CASRKTGSSGANVLTF

j_call: TRBJ2-7
v_call: TRBV2
clone_size: few
cdr3_aa: CASSPDRGSEQYF

j_call: TRBJ1-5
v_call: TRBV7-9
clone_size: .
cdr3_aa: CASSWANQPQHF

j_call: TRBJ1-1
v_call: TRBV7-2
clone_size: .
cdr3_aa: CASSLTVNTEAFF

j_call: TRBJ1-2
v_call: TRBV20-1
clone_size: .
cdr3_aa: CSASIDYGYTF

j_call: TRBJ1-1
v_call: TRBV18
clone_size: .
cdr3_aa: CASSQGQGNEAFF

j_call: TRBJ1-2
v_call: TRBV28
clone_size: few
cdr3_aa: CASSWIGIGRDGYTF

j_call: TRBJ1-3
v_call: TRBV9
clone_size: .
cdr3_aa: CASSTDPGASGNTIYF

j_call: TRBJ1-2
v_call: TRBV4-3
clone_size: .
cdr3_aa: CASSQEEGGYGYTF

j_call: TRBJ2-1
v_call: TRBV30
clone_size: .
cdr3_aa: CAWKGYASGASYNEQFF

j_call: TRBJ1-1
v_call: TRBV6-6
clone_size: .
cdr3_aa: CASSYSQNTEAFF

j_call: TRBJ1-4
v_call: TRBV28
clone_size: .
cdr3_aa: CASSFVEQGDEKLFF

j_call: TRBJ1-2
v_call: TRBV14
clone_size: .
cdr3_aa: CASSQGANYGYTF

j_call: TRBJ1-6
v_call: TRBV11-3
clone_size: .
cdr3_aa: CASSSDRDSPLHF

j_call: TRBJ2-5
v_call: TRBV5-1
clone_size: .
cdr3_aa: CASSFSRGPQETQYF